The clone carrying this TCR beta chain is deemed medium-sized. Sequencing used immunoSEQ multiplex PCR; TCRdb keeps in-frame clones, though not all of them. Here the sample spans roughly 95,000 clones, over 70% being singletons. Germline V gene sequence: CDR1 WNHNN, CDR2 SYGVQD (reference sequence). V lost 2 bases, J lost 0 bases, and 10 bases lay in between. CDR3 length: 16 amino acids. The entry originates in a study of blood T cell repertoires in COVID-19. The wider study: There were acute and convalescent COVID-19 samples, and they came from the United States, Italy and Spain.

The TCR was taken from a man in his 60s with acute or convalescent COVID-19. The specimen was peripheral blood. V usage is TRBV10-1 and J usage is TRBJ2-2; perhaps TRBD2 as D (7 bases). CDR3 residues: CASSEEGGANTGELFF. CDR3 DNA: TGCGCCAGCAGTGAGGAGGGGGGGGCGAACACCGGGGAGCTGTTTTTT.